This T cell receptor (beta chain) emerged from a study of blood T cell repertoires in COVID-19. On the study more broadly: Acute and convalescent COVID-19 samples came from the United States, Italy and Spain. PBMCs, B-cell-depleted T cells, or T cells provided the cDNA or gDNA that made up the material.

Sequenced by immunoSEQ multiplex PCR; TCRdb stores in-frame clones only, minus some. The sample has about 200,000 clones; less than 85% are singletons. Deletions cut 6 bases from V and 5 bases from J, with 14 bases between. CDR3 length: 14 residues. Germline values: CDR1 MNHEY, CDR2 SVGAGI. Sequencing was performed on peripheral blood. The sequence was obtained from a woman aged 70-85 years with acute or convalescent COVID-19. The gene calls are TRBV6-5 and TRBJ1-5; TRBD1 might be the D (6 bases). CDR3 bases: TGTGCCAGCAGCCCCGGACAGCTCGATCAGCCCCAGCATTTT. It codes for CASSPGQLDQPQHF.